These T cell receptor beta chains were read from a single sample in a study of tumour-infiltrating T cells in Burkitt lymphoma. Method: immunoSEQ multiplex PCR; TCRdb's copy keeps in-frame clones and lacks some. The data contain fewer than 20,000 clones, roughly 80% of them seen just once; the ten biggest clones take up 2.1%. What was sequenced was tumor tissue. These receptors originate from a human donor with diffuse large B-cell lymphoma. The CDR3 runs from the conserved cysteine through the conserved F or W.

v_gene,CDR3aa
TRBV11-2,CASSFRLQGRSGNTIYF
TRBV27,CASSLSMGGTGSNSPLHF
TRBV6-6,CASSSRLVPYF
TRBV7-8,CASSLEWAGGRNEQFF
TRBV10-2,CASSESQGGLVGYTF
TRBV7-9,CASSLALSLAGGPQQFF
TRBV6-1,CASSEYGTGEFEQYF
TRBV4-2,CASSQEGGIMESGYTF
TRBV5-4,CASSLAVEFTDTQYF
TRBV11-2,CASSRGQGGTQYF
TRBV7-9,CASSLTGPFGELFF
TRBV5-6,CASSFGGLTDTQYF
TRBV29-1,CSAEGGSGDTEAFF
TRBV6-5,CASSYNEGSETQYF
TRBV28,CASSFFDYNYEQYF
TRBV7-3,CASSSLAGEAFF
TRBV19,CASSSGELFF
TRBV19,CASTAGTSGGLYEQYF
TRBV18,CASSLYRDKGTDTQYF
TRBV15,CATSSGTGHEKLFF
TRBV4-3,CASSQSQVEEQFF
TRBV7-2,CASSGLARTGELFF
TRBV15,CATSITSGSSNEQYF
TRBV2,CASSEMVPNTEAFF